A single sample is the source of the 10 T cell receptor beta chains below, sequenced in a study of beta chain features in type 1 diabetes. Points from the study as a whole: There was a moderate but significant shortening of TCRB CDR3s in all four CD4+ subsets of Type 1 diabetes patients.

Antigens of these TCRs are unknown. Expressed TCRB transcripts were sequenced because the isolated RNA had all been reverse transcribed beforehand. Clones were sequenced by immunoSEQ multiplex PCR, and TCRdb holds only the in-frame ones, with some missing. In the table there are some 130,000 clones, 9% of which are singletons. The sample taken for sequencing was central memory CD4+ T cells from blood. The receptors come from a man aged 25 to 40 with type 1 diabetes.

CDR3 DNA sequence: TGTGCCAGCAGCTTGGAGGGACAGGGGGGATACAATGAGCAGTTCTTC. Translation gives CASSLEGQGGYNEQFF. The V and J genes are TRBV5-4 and TRBJ2-1, with TRBD1 matching 11 bases. The V and J ends lost 0 bases and 4 bases, in that order; junction bases with no gene match: 3. The CDR3 sequence is 16 residues long. Germline V lookup: CDR1 SGHNT, CDR2 YYREEE (reference sequence).

The rearrangement links TRBV4-3 to TRBJ2-7; D unresolved. CDR3 length: 15 amino acids. Looked up from germline, CDR1 is LGHNA and CDR2 is YSLEER. V shed 1 base and J shed 3 bases, with 13 bases lying between them. CDR3 in amino acids: CASSQGDAGRYEQYF. The CDR3 DNA reads TGCGCCAGCAGCCAAGGTGATGCAGGCCGCTACGAGCAGTACTTC.

This clone occurred a few times. This chain joins TRBV5-1 and TRBJ2-5; 12 bases align to TRBD2. The germline V gene encodes CDR1 SGHRS and CDR2 YFSETQ. V dropped 3 bases and J dropped 0; count of bases not matched to a gene: 0. The CDR3 is 15 amino acids. The CDR3 sequence: CASSWTSGDQETQYF. CDR3 nucleotide sequence: TGCGCCAGCAGCTGGACTAGCGGGGACCAAGAGACCCAGTACTTC. Supplemented by reference TRBV5-1 and TRBJ2-5, the full variable domain reads KAGVTQTPRYLIKTRGQQVTLSCSPISGHRSVSWYQQTPGQGLQFLFEYFSETQRNKGNFPGRFSGRQFSNSRSEMNVSTLELGDSALYLCASSWTSGDQETQYFGPGTRLLVL.

This chain links TRBV29-1 with TRBJ1-5; TRBD1 aligns across 11 bases. Trimming took 6 bases from V and 6 from J; bases not matched to a gene: 4. The CDR3 runs to 13 residues. Germline V gene data show CDR1 as SQVTM and CDR2 as ANQGSEA. As DNA, the CDR3 is TGCAGCGTCTCGGACAGGGGGCGTCAGCCCCAGCATTTT. Residues: CSVSDRGRQPQHF.

The sample holds many counts of this clone. The chain couples TRBV9 to TRBJ2-7, with D maybe TRBD1 (7 bases). The CDR3 covers 16 residues. The germline V gene has CDR1 SGDLS and CDR2 YYNGEE. Deletions cut 4 bases from V and 1 base from J, with 18 bases between. The CDR3 region has the DNA TGTGCCAGCAGCCCCACTGGAGGGACAGAGTCCTACGAGCAGTACTTC. It specifies CASSPTGGTESYEQYF. The full variable domain, completed using reference TRBV9 and TRBJ2-7, is DSGVTQTPKHLITATGQRVTLRCSPRSGDLSVYWYQQSLDQGLQFLIQYYNGEERAKGNILERFSAQQFPDLHSELNLSSLELGDSALYFCASSPTGGTESYEQYFGPGTRLTVT.

The chain combines TRBV19 with TRBJ2-7; 9 bases are a match to TRBD1. The V and J ends lost 0 bases and 3 bases, in that order; junction bases with no gene match: 6. Germline V gene data show CDR1 as LNHDA and CDR2 as SQIVND (reference sequence). This CDR3 has 16 amino acids. DNA of the CDR3: TGTGCCAGTAGTATAGATCACGGGACAGGGATCTACGAGCAGTACTTC. Translation: CASSIDHGTGIYEQYF.

This clone was counted only a few times. The rearrangement uses TRBV6-5 and TRBJ2-5, with a weak D call TRBD2 (6 bases). V dropped 6 bases and J dropped 0 bases, with 11 bases sitting between them. The CDR3 is 14 amino acids. The germline CDR1 and CDR2 sequences are MNHEY and SVGAGI. As DNA, the CDR3 is TGTGCCAGCAGCCCGCGGGACTACCAAGAGACCCAGTACTTC. This gives the protein CASSPRDYQETQYF.

Note on this clone: It may be a read error: a sequence one base away is much more abundant. For the CDR3, the DNA is TGTGCCAGCAGGTACACAGATACGCAGTATTTT. Amino acids: CASRYTDTQYF. The V call is TRBV7-8, the J call TRBJ2-3, with no clear D. V was clipped by 6 bases and J by 2 bases, with 3 bases between them. This CDR3 has 11 residues. In germline, CDR1 is SGHVS, CDR2 FQNEAQ.

Ten or more counts support this clone. The rearrangement joins TRBV7-3 to TRBJ2-5; 7 nucleotides match TRBD2. Germline V gene sequence: CDR1 SGHTA, CDR2 FQGTGA. The CDR3 sequence is 14 residues long. Trimming at V came to 3 bases and at J to 0 bases, leaving 1 base not matched to a gene. The CDR3 spells CASSFGGYQETQYF. The CDR3 DNA reads TGTGCCAGCAGCTTCGGGGGGTACCAAGAGACCCAGTACTTC.

The chain links TRBV9 to TRBJ1-1; D gene ambiguous. CDR1 and CDR2 from the germline V gene are SGDLS and YYNGEE. Trimming took off 4 bases at V and 6 bases at J, with 16 bases between the two ends. The CDR3 has 14 amino acids. CDR3 amino acids: CASSPREGIAEAFF. The CDR3 bases are TGTGCCAGCAGCCCCCGCGAGGGCATCGCTGAAGCTTTCTTT.